Each of the 19 T cell receptor beta chains below was sequenced from the same sample in a study of technical replicates of blood from several donors. Sequencing was performed with immunoSEQ multiplex PCR; in TCRdb, only in-frame clones are kept and a portion is missing. This sample has 60,000 to 90,000 clones, with just under 97% found just once. What was sequenced was T cells isolated from PBMCs. These receptors all stem from a human donor in good health.

This clone has just one count. This rearrangement joins TRBV5-4 to TRBJ1-1, with D maybe TRBD1 (5 bases). Deletions cut 2 bases from V and 2 bases from J, with 13 bases between. The CDR3 contains 15 residues. Germline CDR1 and CDR2: SGHNT and YYREEE (reference sequence). The CDR3 spells CASSLGHRVNTEAFF. For the CDR3, the DNA is TGTGCCAGCAGCTTAGGACACCGGGTCAACACTGAAGCTTTCTTT.

The chain uses TRBV6-6 and TRBJ2-3; tentative D call: TRBD2 (6 bases). Deletions cut 6 bases from V and 4 bases from J, with 20 bases between. The CDR3 covers 16 residues. Germline CDR1 MNHNY, CDR2 SVGAGI (reference sequence). The CDR3 sequence: CASRSPEGPQADTQYF. In nucleotides, the CDR3 is TGTGCCAGCAGGTCACCGGAGGGTCCCCAGGCAGATACGCAGTATTTT.

The chain employs TRBV19 and TRBJ2-7, with TRBD2 as a possible D gene (6 bases). CDR3 length equals 15 residues. The germline V gene has CDR1 LNHDA and CDR2 SQIVND (reference sequence). V lost 3 bases and J 2 bases, leaving 14 bases between the germline ends. CDR3 in DNA: TGTGCCAGTAGTATTACCGGGGGTCAGACCTACGAGCAGTACTTC. This codes for CASSITGGQTYEQYF.

The chain combines TRBV11-1 with TRBJ1-1; D is uncertain. The germline gives CDR1 SGHAT, CDR2 FQDESV (reference sequence). V was pared by 0 bases and J by 0 bases, with 14 bases between. The length of the CDR3 is 17 residues. DNA of the CDR3: TGTGCCAGCAGCTTAGCGGGCAGCTTATTCCTGAACACTGAAGCTTTCTTT. Translation: CASSLAGSLFLNTEAFF.

The J gene is TRBJ2-5, the V gene TRBV6-5; D not certain. Trimming left V 5 bases short and J 7 bases short, with 17 bases between. Germline CDR1 is MNHEY and CDR2 is SVGAGI. CDR3 size: 14 residues. The CDR3 region has the DNA TGTGCCAGCAGTCCTGTTGACACCAGCAGGACCCAGTACTTC. Protein product: CASSPVDTSRTQYF.

V gene TRBV2 combines with J gene TRBJ1-3, with D tentatively TRBD1 (5 bases). Deletions cut 3 bases from V and 0 bases from J, with 9 bases between. The germline V gene has CDR1 SNHLY and CDR2 FYNNEI. This CDR3 region has 15 residues. This CDR3 reads CASSDRETSGNTIYF. CDR3 DNA sequence: TGTGCCAGCAGTGACAGGGAAACCTCTGGAAACACCATATATTTT.

This chain connects TRBV28 to TRBJ1-4; D remains unclear. Germline assignment: CDR1 MDHEN and CDR2 SYDVKM. V was shortened by 6 bases and J by 7 bases, with 12 bases between the two germline ends. This CDR3 is 13 amino acids long. CDR3 in DNA: TGTGCCAGCAGCCCTTTCCCGGGTGAAAAACTGTTTTTT. This gives the protein CASSPFPGEKLFF. Full variable domain (outside the CDR3, taken from reference TRBV28 and TRBJ1-4): DVKVTQSSRYLVKRTGEKVFLECVQDMDHENMFWYRQDPGLGLRLIYFSYDVKMKEKGDIPEGYSVSREKKERFSLILESASTNQTSMYLCASSPFPGEKLFFGSGTQLSVL.

The CDR3 protein is CASSYWAHRAFF. The CDR3 DNA sequence: TGTGCCAGCAGTTATTGGGCCCACCGAGCTTTCTTT. The chain employs TRBV28 and TRBJ1-1; no clear D gene. Germline-derived CDR1 and CDR2 are MDHEN and SYDVKM. The CDR3 spans 12 residues. Trimming left V 4 bases short and J 10 bases short, with 13 bases between.

The CDR3 here is CASSQTATNEKLFF. Here the CDR3 DNA reads TGCGCCAGCAGCCAAACAGCAACTAATGAAAAACTGTTTTTT. The chain has TRBV4-1 and TRBJ1-4; D ambiguous. V lost 2 bases, J lost 0 bases, and 4 bases lay in between. The CDR3 covers 14 residues. Looked up from germline, CDR1 is MGHRA and CDR2 is YSYEKL.

J is TRBJ2-1 and V is TRBV2, with 9 bases matching TRBD1. J was trimmed by 5 bases and V by 2 bases; bases with no gene match: 1. Germline V lookup: CDR1 SNHLY, CDR2 FYNNEI. The CDR3 contains 14 residues. The CDR3 here is CASSERTGDNEQFF. The CDR3 bases are TGTGCCAGCAGTGAAAGGACAGGGGACAATGAGCAGTTCTTC.

The rearrangement joins TRBV30 to TRBJ1-4; D remains ambiguous. Trimming took off 3 bases at V and 8 bases at J, with 13 bases between the two ends. The CDR3 length is 13 residues. The germline gives CDR1 GTSNPN, CDR2 SVGIG (reference sequence). The CDR3 here is CAWRASGWEKLFF. For the CDR3, the DNA is TGTGCCTGGAGGGCCTCCGGGTGGGAAAAACTGTTTTTT.

The chain joins TRBV15 to TRBJ1-2, with a possible D match to TRBD1 (5 bases). V dropped 8 bases and J dropped 7 bases, with 11 bases sitting between them. The CDR3 loop spans 11 amino acids. The germline gives CDR1 LNHNV, CDR2 YYDKDF (reference sequence). CDR3 DNA: TGTGCCACCGGAGGGACGGGTGGCTACACCTTC. Encoded protein: CATGGTGGYTF.

The chain carries TRBV6-1 and TRBJ2-7; TRBD1 matches 7 bases. With V trimmed by 6 bases and J by 6 bases, 8 bases remained unmatched. The CDR3 is 13 amino acids. Germline V gene lookup returns CDR1 MNHNS and CDR2 SASEGT. The CDR3 region has the DNA TGTGCCAGCAGCCTAGACAGGGCTCGCGAGCAGTACTTC. It is translated as CASSLDRAREQYF.

This clone was counted a few times. The chain has TRBV2 and TRBJ2-7; D gene unclear. Trimming cost V 6 bases and J 0 bases, with 9 bases left between them. CDR3 length equals 13 residues. Germline CDR1 and CDR2: SNHLY and FYNNEI. This CDR3 is CASRVVSSYEQYF. The CDR3 region has the DNA TGTGCCAGCAGGGTCGTTAGCTCCTACGAGCAGTACTTC. The full variable domain, its missing parts supplied by reference TRBV2 and TRBJ2-7, is EPEVTQTPSHQVTQMGQEVILRCVPISNHLYFYWYRQILGQKVEFLVSFYNNEISEKSEIFDDQFSVERPDGSNFTLKIRSTKLEDSAMYFCASRVVSSYEQYFGPGTRLTVT.

V usage is TRBV5-1 and J usage is TRBJ2-1; TRBD2 matches at 9 bases. The CDR3 loop spans 14 amino acids. Germline V gene lookup returns CDR1 SGHRS and CDR2 YFSETQ. V gave up 6 bases and J gave up 8 bases; unmatched junction bases: 9. Written as DNA, the CDR3 is TGCGCCAGCAATGAGGCTAGCGGGATCGATGAGCAGTTCTTC. It yields the protein CASNEASGIDEQFF.

The V gene is TRBV5-4, the J gene TRBJ2-2, with no clear D. V lost 0 bases and J lost 4, with 10 bases in between. The V gene's germline CDR1 is SGHNT and CDR2 YYREEE (reference sequence). The CDR3 extends over 15 amino acids. The CDR3: CASSLDGRSTGELFF. CDR3 nucleotides: TGTGCCAGCAGCTTGGACGGTCGTTCCACCGGGGAGCTGTTTTTT.

The genes are TRBV28 and TRBJ2-7; no clear D. The CDR3 loop spans 11 amino acids. CDR1 and CDR2 from the germline V gene are MDHEN and SYDVKM. The germline V and J ends were trimmed by 4 bases and 10 bases, with 11 bases remaining between them. The CDR3 spells CASSSYTDQYF. The CDR3 coding sequence is TGTGCCAGCAGTTCATACACCGATCAGTACTTC.

The chain combines TRBV30 with TRBJ2-7, with 7 bases aligning to TRBD2. Germline trimming cut 1 base from V and 4 bases from J; bases unmatched to any gene: 19. Germline V gene data show CDR1 as GTSNPN and CDR2 as SVGIG (reference sequence). The CDR3 covers 18 residues. The CDR3 DNA is TGTGCCTGGAGTGCCGGGACTACCTTCCCAACATCATATTACGAGCAGTACTTC. Translation gives CAWSAGTTFPTSYYEQYF.

The chain recombines TRBV7-9 with TRBJ2-1; 14 nucleotides agree with TRBD2. The CDR3 totals 16 residues. Germline V CDR1 and CDR2: SEHNR, FQNEAQ (reference sequence). V shed 5 bases, J shed 10 bases, and the junction held 10 bases outside the gene matches. Written as DNA, the CDR3 is TGTGCCAGCAGCCCTAAGGGACTAGCGGGAGTTGGCGAGCAGTTCTTC. Translated: CASSPKGLAGVGEQFF. Combining the CDR3 with reference TRBV7-9 and TRBJ2-1 gives the whole variable domain DTGVSQNPRHKITKRGQNVTFRCDPISEHNRLYWYRQTLGQGPEFLTYFQNEAQLEKSRLLSDRFSAERPKGSFSTLEIQRTEQGDSAMYLCASSPKGLAGVGEQFFGPGTRLTVL.